The 3 T cell receptor beta chains presented below share a single source sample, sequenced in a study of blood T cell repertoires in COVID-19. Libraries were prepared by immunoSEQ multiplex PCR; TCRdb keeps only in-frame clonotypes and omits some of them. This sample has approximately 150,000 clones, with about 90% found just once. Sequencing was carried out using PBMCs or T cells enriched from blood (not recorded which). These receptor sequences come from a human donor with acute COVID-19. The donor label of this sample is uncertain.

V and J are TRBV5-1 and TRBJ1-1; TRBD1 matches 7 bases. The germline gives CDR1 SGHRS, CDR2 YFSETQ. The CDR3 covers 16 residues. The V gene end was trimmed by 7 bases and the J gene end by 0 bases; junction bases not matched to a gene: 12. DNA of the CDR3: TGCGCCAGCCGACTAGACAGGGTCCCGATGAACACTGAAGCTTTCTTT. Its protein is CASRLDRVPMNTEAFF.

The chain combines TRBV13 with TRBJ2-7, with TRBD1 identical over 7 bases. Germline CDR1 reads PRHDT; CDR2 reads FYEKMQ (reference sequence). The CDR3 runs to 16 residues. With 0 bases clipped from V and 7 bases from J, the junction kept 12 bases outside the gene matches. The CDR3 DNA follows: TGTGCCAGCAGCTTAGGGACAGGGATTGGGCTTCTGGAGCAGTACTTC. This gives the protein CASSLGTGIGLLEQYF.

The chain employs TRBV18 and TRBJ2-5; D is ambiguous. The germline gives CDR1 KGHSH, CDR2 LQKENI. V was pared by 2 bases and J by 2 bases, with 6 bases between. This CDR3 region has 13 residues. The CDR3 DNA sequence: TGTGCCAGCTCACCAGGTCAGCAAGAGACCCAGTACTTC. Its translation is CASSPGQQETQYF.